The 7 T cell receptor beta chains below were found in one sample sequenced in a study of graft-versus-host responses after intestinal transplantation. Method: immunoSEQ multiplex PCR; TCRdb's copy keeps in-frame clones and lacks some. The data hold about 90,000 clones, with approximately 90% observed a single time. Their antigen targets remain unknown. The sample consisted of unstimulated CD4+ T cells sorted from spleen or lymph node cells, taken before transplant. The receptors stem from a human donor who was the organ donor for an intestinal transplant.

The rearrangement joins TRBV6-6 to TRBJ2-7, with 9 bases that match TRBD1. Trimming took 6 bases from V and 4 from J; bases not matched to a gene: 7. Looked up from germline, CDR1 is MNHNY and CDR2 is SVGAGI (reference sequence). The CDR3 has 14 residues. DNA for the CDR3: TGTGCCAGCAGGGAGGGGACAGGGAGGTACGAGCAGTACTTC. Translation gives CASREGTGRYEQYF.

This clone has a handful of counts. The gene calls are TRBV27 and TRBJ2-1; 9 bases are a match to TRBD2. V dropped 5 bases and J dropped 8; count of bases not matched to a gene: 16. This CDR3 region has 17 residues. Germline V CDR1 and CDR2: MNHEY, SMNVEV (reference sequence). The CDR3 protein is CASSPSRAGGSLDEQFF. The DNA for the CDR3 is TGTGCCAGCAGTCCCTCGAGAGCGGGGGGCAGTCTCGATGAGCAGTTCTTC.

V usage is TRBV29-1 and J usage is TRBJ2-6; D is ambiguous. Trimming pared 4 bases from V and 4 bases from J, leaving 8 bases between. There are 13 residues in the CDR3. CDR1 is SQVTM, CDR2 ANQGSEA, per germline. As DNA, the CDR3 is TGCAGCGTTGGACACTCGGGGGCCAACGTCCTGACTTTC. It yields the protein CSVGHSGANVLTF.

This rearrangement joins TRBV4-2 to TRBJ2-2; weak D call: TRBD2 (5 bases). Trimming removed 3 bases at V and 7 bases at J, with 24 bases between. The CDR3 contains 18 residues. Germline CDR1 reads LGHNA; CDR2 reads YNFKEQ. In DNA, the CDR3 is TGTGCCAGCAGCCACCCCAGGTCTTGGGAGCTAAGTGGCGGGGAGCTGTTTTTT. It specifies CASSHPRSWELSGGELFF.

The chain recombines TRBV12-1 with TRBJ1-4. TRBV12-1 has pseudogene status. The CDR3 loop spans 11 amino acids. The CDR3 DNA sequence: TGTGCCAGCAGCTTCCGTGAAAAACTGTTTTTT. This encodes CASSFREKLFF.

The chain uses TRBV9 and TRBJ1-1, with 9 bases lining up with TRBD1. The ends lost 0 bases at V and 4 bases at J; junction bases unmatched: 4. The CDR3 loop spans 15 amino acids. Germline V gene data show CDR1 as SGDLS and CDR2 as YYNGEE. DNA of the CDR3: TGTGCCAGCAGCGTAGCTCCGACAGGGGGCACTGAAGCTTTCTTT. Protein: CASSVAPTGGTEAFF.

V usage is TRBV6-5 and J usage is TRBJ2-3; perhaps TRBD2 as D (5 bases). The length of the CDR3 is 15 residues. The V gene lost 6 bases and the J gene lost 4 bases, with 17 bases spanning the gap. CDR1 MNHEY and CDR2 SVGAGI come from the germline V gene. This CDR3 is CASRDDLKEADTQYF. CDR3 DNA sequence: TGTGCCAGCAGGGACGACCTTAAGGAGGCAGATACGCAGTATTTT.